Listed below are T cell receptor beta chains from one sample, sequenced in a study of T cell responses to AZD1222 COVID-19 vaccine. This table comes from immunoSEQ multiplex PCR, and its TCRdb copy is limited to in-frame clones, with some not included. The table lists approximately 100,000 clones, roughly 84% of them singletons. Sequenced material: peripheral blood, taken on day 0 of AZD1222 vaccination. These receptors were taken from an adult in good health. The CDR3 runs from the conserved cysteine through the conserved F or W. D genes are given only for firm matches. The size of a clone is reported for some rows only, either as once, few or many, or as a class for expanded clones.

j_call d_call clone_size v_call cdr3_aa cdr3_nt
TRBJ1-5 NA once TRBV6-5 CASSYSPGLQPQHF TGTGCCAGCAGTTACTCACCGGGTCTTCAGCCCCAGCATTTT
TRBJ1-1 TRBD1 NA TRBV19 CASSIGTGSMAFF TGTGCCAGTAGTATTGGGACAGGGAGTATGGCTTTCTTT
TRBJ2-7 NA NA TRBV11-1 CASSLGLGTYEQYF TGTGCCAGCAGCTTAGGACTAGGGACCTACGAGCAGTACTTC
TRBJ2-1 TRBD2 NA TRBV5-3 CARSTILAGGYILGHNEQFF TGTGCCAGAAGCACTATACTAGCGGGAGGCTACATACTGGGACACAATGAGCAGTTCTTC
TRBJ2-1 TRBD2 NA TRBV10-3 CAINIGLAGHNEQFF TGTGCCATCAATATTGGACTAGCGGGCCACAATGAGCAGTTCTTC
TRBJ1-3 NA NA TRBV28 CASLRGPSGNTIYF TGTGCCAGTCTGCGGGGGCCCTCTGGAAACACCATATATTTT
TRBJ1-1 NA once TRBV6-1 CASSDRVTEAFF TGTGCCAGCAGTGACAGGGTCACTGAAGCTTTCTTT
TRBJ2-1 TRBD2 NA TRBV3-1/TRBV3-2 CASSQELAGVNEQFF TGTGCCAGCAGCCAAGAACTAGCGGGGGTAAATGAGCAGTTCTTC
TRBJ2-2 TRBD1 NA TRBV3-1/TRBV3-2 CASSQGTGSPGELFF TGTGCCAGCAGCCAAGGGACAGGGAGCCCCGGGGAGCTGTTTTTT
TRBJ1-1 NA NA TRBV28 CASSLQRMAFF TGTGCCAGCAGTTTACAGAGAATGGCTTTCTTT
TRBJ2-3 TRBD2 NA TRBV27 CASSLSGLAGGWIDTQYF TGTGCCAGCAGTTTATCTGGGCTAGCGGGGGGGTGGATAGATACGCAGTATTTT
TRBJ2-5 NA NA TRBV29-1 CSARTETQYF TGCAGCGCCCGGACTGAGACCCAGTACTTC
TRBJ1-3 NA once TRBV5-1 CASSPTQLSGNTIYF TGCGCCAGCAGCCCGACGCAACTCTCTGGAAACACCATATATTTT
TRBJ1-2 TRBD1 NA TRBV7-3 CASSLPGGDLYGYTF TGTGCCAGCAGCTTACCAGGGGGCGATCTCTATGGCTACACCTTC
TRBJ2-1 TRBD2 NA TRBV27 CASSLRLALSYEQFF TGTGCCAGCAGTCTCCGACTAGCCCTTAGCTATGAGCAGTTCTTC
TRBJ2-2 NA NA TRBV2 CASSRGASTGELFF TGTGCCAGCAGTAGGGGGGCGAGTACCGGGGAGCTGTTTTTT
TRBJ2-5 NA NA TRBV2 CASSEEDRQGQTQYF TGTGCCAGCAGTGAAGAAGATCGGCAGGGGCAGACCCAGTACTTC
TRBJ2-3 TRBD1 NA TRBV5-1 CASSLVGGADTQYF TGCGCCAGCAGCTTGGTAGGGGGCGCCGATACGCAGTATTTT
TRBJ1-2 NA NA TRBV24-1 CATSDRRMEGVYGYTF TGTGCCACCAGTGATCGCCGCATGGAGGGGGTGTATGGCTACACCTTC
TRBJ1-6 TRBD1 NA TRBV27 CASSSRGLGSPLHF TGTGCCAGCAGTTCAAGGGGGCTAGGTTCACCCCTCCACTTT
TRBJ2-2 NA once TRBV19 CASTNTGELFF TGTGCCAGTACGAACACCGGGGAGCTGTTTTTT
TRBJ1-4 TRBD1 NA TRBV5-3 CARSTWRGRWCEKLFF TGTGCCAGAAGCACATGGAGGGGGCGATGGTGTGAAAAACTGTTTTTT
TRBJ1-1 NA NA TRBV12-2 CASRLATPTGRNTEAFF TGTGCAAGTCGCTTAGCGACCCCGACAGGGAGGAACACTGAAGCTTTCTTT
TRBJ1-3 NA NA TRBV7-8 CASSSVGGNTIYF TGTGCCAGCAGCTCAGTTGGTGGAAACACCATATATTTT